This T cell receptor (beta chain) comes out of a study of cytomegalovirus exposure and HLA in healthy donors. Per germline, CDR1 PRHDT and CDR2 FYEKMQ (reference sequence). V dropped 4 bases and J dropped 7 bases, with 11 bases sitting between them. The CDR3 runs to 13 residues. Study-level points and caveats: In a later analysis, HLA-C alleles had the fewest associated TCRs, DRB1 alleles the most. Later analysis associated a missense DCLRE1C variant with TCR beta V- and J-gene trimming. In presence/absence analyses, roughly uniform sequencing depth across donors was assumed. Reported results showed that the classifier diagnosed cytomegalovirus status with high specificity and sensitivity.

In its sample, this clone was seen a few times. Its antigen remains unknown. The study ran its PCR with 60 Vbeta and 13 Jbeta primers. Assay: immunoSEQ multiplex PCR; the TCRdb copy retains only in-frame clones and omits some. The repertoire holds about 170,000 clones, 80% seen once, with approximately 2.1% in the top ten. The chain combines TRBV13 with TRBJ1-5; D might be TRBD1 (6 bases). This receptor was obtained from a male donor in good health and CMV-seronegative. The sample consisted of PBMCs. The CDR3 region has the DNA TGTGCCAGCAGCTCAAGGGGGGGACAGCCCCAGCATTTT. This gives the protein CASSSRGGQPQHF.